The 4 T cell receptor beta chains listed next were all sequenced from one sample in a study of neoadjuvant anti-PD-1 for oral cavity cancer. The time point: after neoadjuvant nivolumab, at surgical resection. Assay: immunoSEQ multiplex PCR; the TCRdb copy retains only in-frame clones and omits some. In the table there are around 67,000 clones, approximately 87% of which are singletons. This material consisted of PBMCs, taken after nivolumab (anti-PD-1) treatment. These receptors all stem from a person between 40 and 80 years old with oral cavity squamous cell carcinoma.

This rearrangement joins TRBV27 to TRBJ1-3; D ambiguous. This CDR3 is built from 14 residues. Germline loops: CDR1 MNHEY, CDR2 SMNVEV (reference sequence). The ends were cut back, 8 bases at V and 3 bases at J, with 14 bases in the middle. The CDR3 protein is CASAVGFGGNTIYF. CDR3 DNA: TGTGCCAGCGCTGTAGGGTTCGGTGGAAACACCATATATTTT.

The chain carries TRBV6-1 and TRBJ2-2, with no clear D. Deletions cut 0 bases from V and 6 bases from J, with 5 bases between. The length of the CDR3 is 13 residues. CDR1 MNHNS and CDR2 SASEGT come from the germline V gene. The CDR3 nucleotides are TGTGCCAGCAGTGAAGCGCTCCCCGGGGAGCTGTTTTTT. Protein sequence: CASSEALPGELFF.

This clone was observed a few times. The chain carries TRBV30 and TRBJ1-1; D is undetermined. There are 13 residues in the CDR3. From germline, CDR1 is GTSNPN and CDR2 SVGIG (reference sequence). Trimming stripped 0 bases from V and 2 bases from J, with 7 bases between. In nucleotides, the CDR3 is TGTGCCTGGAGTGTCCTCCAAAACACTGAAGCTTTCTTT. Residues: CAWSVLQNTEAFF.

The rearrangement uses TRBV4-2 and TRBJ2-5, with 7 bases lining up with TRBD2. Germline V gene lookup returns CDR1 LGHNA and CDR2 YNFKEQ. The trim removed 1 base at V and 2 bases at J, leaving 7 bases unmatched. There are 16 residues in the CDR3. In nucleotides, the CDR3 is TGTGCCAGCAGCCAAGGGGAGGGTTGGGAGCAAGAGACCCAGTACTTC. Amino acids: CASSQGEGWEQETQYF.